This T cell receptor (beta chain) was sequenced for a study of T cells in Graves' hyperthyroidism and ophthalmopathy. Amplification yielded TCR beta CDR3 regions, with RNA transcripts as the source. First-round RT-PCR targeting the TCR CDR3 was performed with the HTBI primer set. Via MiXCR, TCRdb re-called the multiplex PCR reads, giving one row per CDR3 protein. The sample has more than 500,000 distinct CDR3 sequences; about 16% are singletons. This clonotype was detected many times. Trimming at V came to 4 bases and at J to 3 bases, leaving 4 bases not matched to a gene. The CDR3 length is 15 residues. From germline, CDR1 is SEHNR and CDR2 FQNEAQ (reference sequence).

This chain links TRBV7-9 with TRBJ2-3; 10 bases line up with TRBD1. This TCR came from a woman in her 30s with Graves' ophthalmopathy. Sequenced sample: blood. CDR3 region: CASSYRDRGTDTQYF. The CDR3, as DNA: TGTGCCAGCAGCTACCGGGACAGGGGAACAGATACGCAGTATTTT.